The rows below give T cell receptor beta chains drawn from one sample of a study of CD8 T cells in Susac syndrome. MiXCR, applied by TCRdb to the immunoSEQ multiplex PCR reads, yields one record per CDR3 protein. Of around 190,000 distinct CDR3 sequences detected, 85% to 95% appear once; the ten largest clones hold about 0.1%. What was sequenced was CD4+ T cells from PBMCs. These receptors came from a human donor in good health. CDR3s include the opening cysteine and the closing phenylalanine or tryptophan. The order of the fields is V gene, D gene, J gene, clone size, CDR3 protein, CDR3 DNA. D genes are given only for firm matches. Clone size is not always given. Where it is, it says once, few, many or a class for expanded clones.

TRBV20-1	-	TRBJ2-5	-	CSARGGTDRETQYF	TGCAGTGCTAGGGGGGGGACAGATCGAGAGACCCAGTACTTC
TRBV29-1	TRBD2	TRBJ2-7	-	CSVEVGLANYEQYF	TGCAGCGTTGAAGTAGGACTAGCGAATTACGAGCAGTACTTC
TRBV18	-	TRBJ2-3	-	CASSPFGSTDTQYF	TGTGCCAGCTCACCGTTCGGGTCAACAGATACGCAGTATTTT
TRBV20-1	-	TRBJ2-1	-	CSASRGLGNEQFF	TGCAGTGCTAGCCGGGGGTTAGGTAATGAGCAGTTCTTC
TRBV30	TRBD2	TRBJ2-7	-	CAWRRLAGFSYEQYF	TGTGCCTGGAGGAGACTAGCGGGATTCAGCTACGAGCAGTACTTC
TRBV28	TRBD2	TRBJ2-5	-	CASTSGWGGETQYF	TGTGCCAGCACCTCGGGCTGGGGGGGGGAGACCCAGTACTTC
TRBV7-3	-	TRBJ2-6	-	CASSLTSAGANVLTF	TGTGCCAGCAGCTTAACTTCAGCTGGGGCCAACGTCCTGACTTTC
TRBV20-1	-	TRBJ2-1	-	CSARVYLRPNEQFF	TGCAGTGCTAGAGTTTATTTGCGCCCGAATGAGCAGTTCTTC
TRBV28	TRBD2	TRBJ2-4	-	CASSLFGGIDKNIQYF	TGTGCCAGCAGTTTATTCGGGGGGATTGACAAAAACATTCAGTACTTC
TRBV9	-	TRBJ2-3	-	CASSEVWGGDTQYF	TGTGCCAGCAGCGAAGTATGGGGTGGAGATACGCAGTATTTT
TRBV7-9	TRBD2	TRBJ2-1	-	CASSPGGVARNEQFF	TGTGCCAGCAGCCCGGGGGGAGTAGCGCGGAATGAGCAGTTCTTC
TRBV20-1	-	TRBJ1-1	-	CSARDFVGRNTEAFF	TGCAGTGCTAGAGATTTCGTGGGGAGGAACACTGAAGCTTTCTTT
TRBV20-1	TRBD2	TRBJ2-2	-	CSARGLAVGSAGELFF	TGCAGTGCCCGCGGACTAGCGGTTGGGTCGGCCGGGGAGCTGTTTTTT
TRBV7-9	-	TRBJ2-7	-	CASSYGSDGLEQYF	TGTGCCAGCAGCTACGGGAGTGACGGACTTGAGCAGTACTTC
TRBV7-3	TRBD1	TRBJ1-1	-	CASSTIGTGLGGTEAFF	TGTGCCAGCAGCACCATTGGGACAGGACTGGGAGGGACTGAAGCTTTCTTT
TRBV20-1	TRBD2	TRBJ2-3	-	CSASPGLAGVVDTQYF	TGCAGTGCTAGCCCTGGACTAGCGGGAGTTGTCGATACGCAGTATTTT
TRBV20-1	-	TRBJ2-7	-	CSAWSVYSKTYEQYF	TGCAGTGCTTGGTCGGTCTATTCAAAAACCTACGAGCAGTACTTC
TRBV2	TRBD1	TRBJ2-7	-	CASSGQGLYEQYF	TGTGCCAGCTCCGGACAGGGATTATACGAGCAGTACTTC
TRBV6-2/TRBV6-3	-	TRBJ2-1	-	CASSYSPSRQGVNEQFF	TGTGCCAGCAGTTACTCCCCGTCTCGCCAGGGTGTCAATGAGCAGTTCTTC
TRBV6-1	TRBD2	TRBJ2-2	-	CASSPRTSGFTGELFF	TGTGCCAGCAGCCCTAGGACTAGCGGATTCACCGGGGAGCTGTTTTTT
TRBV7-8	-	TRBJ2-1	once	CASSLRTPIHEQFF	TGTGCCAGCAGCTTACGGACGCCCATCCATGAGCAGTTCTTC
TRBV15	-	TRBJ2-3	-	CATSREITDTQYF	TGTGCCACCAGCAGGGAGATCACAGATACGCAGTATTTT
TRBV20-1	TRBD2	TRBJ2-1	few	CSARTSGSYNEQFF	TGCAGTGCTCGGACTAGCGGGAGTTATAATGAGCAGTTCTTC
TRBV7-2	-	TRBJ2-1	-	CASSYDSYNEQFF	TGTGCCAGCAGCTACGACTCGTACAATGAGCAGTTCTTC
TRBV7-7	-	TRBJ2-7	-	CASSSGREQYF	TGTGCTAGCAGCTCCGGCCGCGAGCAGTACTTC
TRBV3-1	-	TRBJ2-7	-	CASSPRSYYEQYF	TGTGCCAGCAGTCCTAGATCCTACTACGAGCAGTACTTC
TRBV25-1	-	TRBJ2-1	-	CASSEYLQSDEQFF	TGTGCCAGCAGTGAATATCTCCAGTCCGATGAGCAGTTCTTC
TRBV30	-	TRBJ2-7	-	CAWRGRWATGEQYF	TGTGCCTGGAGAGGGAGATGGGCGACGGGTGAGCAGTACTTC
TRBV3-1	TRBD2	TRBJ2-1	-	CASSLSGSLEQFF	TGTGCCAGCAGCCTTAGCGGGAGTCTTGAGCAGTTCTTC
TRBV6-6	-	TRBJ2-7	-	CASSDRSSYEQYF	TGTGCCAGCAGCGACAGGAGCTCCTACGAGCAGTACTTC
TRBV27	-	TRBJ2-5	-	CASSSRARETQYF	TGTGCCAGCAGTTCCCGCGCCAGAGAGACCCAGTACTTC
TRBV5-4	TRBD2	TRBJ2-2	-	CASRVRTSSSTGELFF	TGTGCAAGCAGGGTCCGGACTAGCAGTAGCACCGGGGAGCTGTTTTTT
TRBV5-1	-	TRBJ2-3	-	CASSFYTGNTDTQYF	TGCGCCAGCAGCTTTTATACCGGGAACACAGATACGCAGTATTTT
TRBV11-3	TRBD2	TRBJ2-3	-	CASSQRTSGTSDTQYF	TGTGCCAGCAGCCAACGGACTAGCGGGACGTCGGATACGCAGTATTTT
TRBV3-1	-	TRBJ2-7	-	CASSQDQAASYEQYF	TGTGCCAGCAGCCAAGATCAGGCAGCCTCCTACGAGCAGTACTTC
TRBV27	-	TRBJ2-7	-	CASRPQGRALNEQYF	TGTGCCAGTAGGCCTCAAGGGCGGGCCTTGAACGAGCAGTACTTC
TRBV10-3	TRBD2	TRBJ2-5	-	CAISSGLAGLQETQYF	TGTGCCATCAGTAGTGGGCTAGCGGGACTACAAGAGACCCAGTACTTC
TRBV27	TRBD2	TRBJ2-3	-	CASSLSWLAGGSTDTQYF	TGTGCCAGCAGTTTATCGTGGCTAGCGGGTGGGAGCACAGATACGCAGTATTTT
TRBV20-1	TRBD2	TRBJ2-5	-	CSVGTSGMETQYF	TGCAGTGTCGGGACTAGCGGGATGGAGACCCAGTACTTC
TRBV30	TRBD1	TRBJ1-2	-	CAWSRDRFSDGYTF	TGTGCCTGGAGCCGGGACAGATTTTCCGATGGCTACACCTTC
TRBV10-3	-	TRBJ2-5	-	CAISGGQDGTQYF	TGTGCCATCAGTGGGGGGCAGGATGGGACCCAGTACTTC
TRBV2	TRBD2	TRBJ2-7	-	CASSASGSEYEQYF	TGTGCCAGCAGCGCCAGCGGGAGCGAGTACGAGCAGTACTTC
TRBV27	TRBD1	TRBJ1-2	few	CASSSPDRANYGYTF	TGTGCCAGCAGTTCTCCCGACAGGGCTAACTATGGCTACACCTTC
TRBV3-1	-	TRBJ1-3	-	CASSRGRVSGNTIYF	TGTGCCAGCAGCCGAGGACGGGTCTCTGGAAACACCATATATTTT
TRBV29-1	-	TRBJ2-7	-	CSVETQLYEQYF	TGCAGCGTTGAGACCCAGCTCTACGAGCAGTACTTC
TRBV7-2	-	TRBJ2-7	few	CASSLGTAYEQYF	TGTGCCAGCAGCTTAGGGACAGCCTACGAGCAGTACTTC
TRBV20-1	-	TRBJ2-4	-	CSARDHKGNIQYF	TGCAGTGCTAGAGATCACAAGGGGAACATTCAGTACTTC
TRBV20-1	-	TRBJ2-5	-	CSARAGSKQETQYF	TGCAGTGCTAGAGCAGGGTCCAAGCAAGAGACCCAGTACTTC
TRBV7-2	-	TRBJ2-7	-	CASSLGPGVILEQYF	TGTGCCAGCAGCTTAGGACCGGGAGTGATCCTCGAGCAGTACTTC
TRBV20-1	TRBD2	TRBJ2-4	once	CSARVAGGAKNIQYF	TGCAGTGCTAGAGTCGCGGGGGGGGCCAAAAACATTCAGTACTTC
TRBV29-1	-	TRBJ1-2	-	CSVDLQGRDYGYTF	TGCAGCGTTGATTTACAGGGCCGGGACTATGGCTACACCTTC